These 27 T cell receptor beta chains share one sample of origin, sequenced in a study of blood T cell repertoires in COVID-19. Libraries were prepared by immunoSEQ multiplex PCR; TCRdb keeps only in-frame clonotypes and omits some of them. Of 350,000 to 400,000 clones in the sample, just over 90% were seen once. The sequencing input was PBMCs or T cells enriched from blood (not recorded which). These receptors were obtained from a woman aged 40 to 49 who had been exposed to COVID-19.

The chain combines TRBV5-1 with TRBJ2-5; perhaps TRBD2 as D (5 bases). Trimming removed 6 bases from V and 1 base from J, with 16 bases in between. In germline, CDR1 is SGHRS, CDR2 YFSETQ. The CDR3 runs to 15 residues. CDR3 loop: CASNLERVIQETQYF. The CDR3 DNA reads TGCGCCAGCAACCTTGAGAGGGTAATCCAAGAGACCCAGTACTTC. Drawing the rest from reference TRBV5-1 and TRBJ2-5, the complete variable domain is KAGVTQTPRYLIKTRGQQVTLSCSPISGHRSVSWYQQTPGQGLQFLFEYFSETQRNKGNFPGRFSGRQFSNSRSEMNVSTLELGDSALYLCASNLERVIQETQYFGPGTRLLVL.

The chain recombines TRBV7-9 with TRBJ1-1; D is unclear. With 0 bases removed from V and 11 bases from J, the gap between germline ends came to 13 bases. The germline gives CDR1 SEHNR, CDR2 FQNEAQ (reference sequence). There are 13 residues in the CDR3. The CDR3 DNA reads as TGTGCCAGCAGCTTAGCGCCTGGGCCGGGGGCTTTCTTT. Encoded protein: CASSLAPGPGAFF.

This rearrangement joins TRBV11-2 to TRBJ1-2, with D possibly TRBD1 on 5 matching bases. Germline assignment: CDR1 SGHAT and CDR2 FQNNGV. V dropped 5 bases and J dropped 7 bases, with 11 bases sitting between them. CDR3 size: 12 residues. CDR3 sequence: CASSAGLLGYTF. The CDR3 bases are TGTGCCAGCAGCGCGGGACTCCTTGGCTACACCTTC.

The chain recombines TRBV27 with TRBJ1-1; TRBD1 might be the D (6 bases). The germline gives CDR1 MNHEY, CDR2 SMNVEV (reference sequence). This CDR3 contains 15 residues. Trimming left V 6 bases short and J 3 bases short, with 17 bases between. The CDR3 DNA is TGTGCCAGCAGGCCCAGGCGGGGGGCCTACACTGAAGCTTTCTTT. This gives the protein CASRPRRGAYTEAFF.

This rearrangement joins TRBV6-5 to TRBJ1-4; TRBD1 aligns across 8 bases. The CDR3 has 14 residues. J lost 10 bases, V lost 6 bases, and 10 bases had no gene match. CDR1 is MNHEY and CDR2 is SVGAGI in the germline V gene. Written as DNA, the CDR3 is TGTGCCAGCAGCGACTCCGGACAGGGTGGAAAACTGTTTTTT. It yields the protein CASSDSGQGGKLFF.

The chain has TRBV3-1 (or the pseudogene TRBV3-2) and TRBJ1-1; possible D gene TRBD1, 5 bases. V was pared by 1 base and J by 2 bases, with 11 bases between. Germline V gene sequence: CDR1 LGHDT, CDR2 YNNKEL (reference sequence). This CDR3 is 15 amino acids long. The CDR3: CASSQGGRDNTEAFF. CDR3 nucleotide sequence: TGTGCCAGCAGCCAAGGAGGGAGGGACAACACTGAAGCTTTCTTT.

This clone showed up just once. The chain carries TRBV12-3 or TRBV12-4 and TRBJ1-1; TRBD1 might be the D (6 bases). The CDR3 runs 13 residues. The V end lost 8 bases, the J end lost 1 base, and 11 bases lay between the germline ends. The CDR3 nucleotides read TGTGCCAGCGGCACGACAGGGAACACTGAAGCTTTCTTT. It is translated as CASGTTGNTEAFF.

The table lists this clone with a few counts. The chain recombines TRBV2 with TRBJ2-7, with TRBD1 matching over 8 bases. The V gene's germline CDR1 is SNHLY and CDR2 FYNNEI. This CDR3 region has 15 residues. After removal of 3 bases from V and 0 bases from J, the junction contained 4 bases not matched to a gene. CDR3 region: CASSDRTGSSYEQYF. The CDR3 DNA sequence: TGTGCCAGCAGTGACCGGACAGGGAGCTCCTACGAGCAGTACTTC.

CDR3 in DNA: TGTGCCAGCCGGAGGGCAACCTCCTTCTATGGCTACACCTTC. This encodes CASRRATSFYGYTF. The chain links TRBV6-5 to TRBJ1-2; D uncertain. This CDR3 is 14 amino acids long. Trimming took 8 bases from V and 4 from J, leaving 17 bases between them. The germline V gene has CDR1 MNHEY and CDR2 SVGAGI.

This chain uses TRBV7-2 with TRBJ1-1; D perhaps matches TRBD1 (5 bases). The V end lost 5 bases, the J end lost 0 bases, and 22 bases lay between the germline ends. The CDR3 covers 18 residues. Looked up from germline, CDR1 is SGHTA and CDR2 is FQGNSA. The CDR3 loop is CASSQPHGRARMNTEAFF. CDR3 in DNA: TGTGCCAGCAGCCAACCCCACGGCAGGGCCCGAATGAACACTGAAGCTTTCTTT.

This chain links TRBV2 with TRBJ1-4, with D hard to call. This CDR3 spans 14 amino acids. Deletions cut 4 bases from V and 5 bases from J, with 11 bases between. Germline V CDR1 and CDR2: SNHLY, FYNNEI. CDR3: CASSAGSFNEKLFF. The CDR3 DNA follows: TGTGCCAGCAGTGCTGGCAGTTTCAATGAAAAACTGTTTTTT.

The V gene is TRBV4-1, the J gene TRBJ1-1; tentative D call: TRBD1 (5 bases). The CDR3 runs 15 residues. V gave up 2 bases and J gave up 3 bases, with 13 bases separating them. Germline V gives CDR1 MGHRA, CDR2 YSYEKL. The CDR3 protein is CASSQPGRYDTEAFF. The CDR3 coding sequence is TGCGCCAGCAGCCAACCAGGGAGGTACGACACTGAAGCTTTCTTT.

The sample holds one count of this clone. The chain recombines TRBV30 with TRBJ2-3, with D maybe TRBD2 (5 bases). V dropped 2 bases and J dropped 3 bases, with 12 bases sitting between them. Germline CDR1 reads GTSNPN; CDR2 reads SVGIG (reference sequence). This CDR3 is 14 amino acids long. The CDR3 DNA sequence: TGTGCCTGGAGTAGGGAGTTAGGTACAGATACGCAGTATTTT. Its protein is CAWSRELGTDTQYF. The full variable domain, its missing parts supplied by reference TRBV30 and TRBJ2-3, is SQTIHQWPATLVQPVGSPLSLECTVEGTSNPNLYWYRQAAGRGLQLLFYSVGIGQISSEVPQNLSASRPQDRQFILSSKKLLLSDSGFYLCAWSRELGTDTQYFGPGTRLTVL.

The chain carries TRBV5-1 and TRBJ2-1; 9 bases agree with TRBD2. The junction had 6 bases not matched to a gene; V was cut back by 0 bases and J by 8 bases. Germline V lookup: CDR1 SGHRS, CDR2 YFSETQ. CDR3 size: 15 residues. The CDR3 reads CASSLVGSGSDEQFF. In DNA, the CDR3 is TGCGCCAGCAGCTTGGTGGGTAGCGGGAGCGATGAGCAGTTCTTC. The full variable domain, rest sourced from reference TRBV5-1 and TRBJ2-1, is KAGVTQTPRYLIKTRGQQVTLSCSPISGHRSVSWYQQTPGQGLQFLFEYFSETQRNKGNFPGRFSGRQFSNSRSEMNVSTLELGDSALYLCASSLVGSGSDEQFFGPGTRLTVL.

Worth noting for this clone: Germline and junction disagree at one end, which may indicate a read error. The CDR3 sequence: CASSESGTGSGEKLFF. In DNA form, the CDR3 reads TGTGCCAGCAGCGAATCGGGAACAGGGTCCGGGGAAAAACTGTTTTTT. The chain couples TRBV25-1 to TRBJ1-4, with D perhaps matching TRBD1 (6 bases). The germline gives CDR1 MGHDK, CDR2 SYGVNS. The length of the CDR3 is 16 residues. The full variable domain, rest sourced from reference TRBV25-1 and TRBJ1-4, is EADIYQTPRYLVIGTGKKITLECSQTMGHDKMYWYQQDPGMELHLIHYSYGVNSTEKGDLSSESTVSRIRTEHFPLTLESARPSHTSQYLCASSESGTGSGEKLFFGSGTQLSVL.

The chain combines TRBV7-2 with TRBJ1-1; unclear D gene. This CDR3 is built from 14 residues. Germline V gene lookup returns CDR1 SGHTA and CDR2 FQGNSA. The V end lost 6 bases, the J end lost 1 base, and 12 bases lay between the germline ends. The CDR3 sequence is CASSRQWANTEAFF. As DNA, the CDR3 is TGTGCCAGCAGTCGCCAGTGGGCGAACACTGAAGCTTTCTTT.

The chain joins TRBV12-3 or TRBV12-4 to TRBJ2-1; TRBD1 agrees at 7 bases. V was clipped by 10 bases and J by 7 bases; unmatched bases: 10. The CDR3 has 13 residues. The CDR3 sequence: CATRDQGDNEQFF. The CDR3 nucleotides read TGTGCCACCCGCGATCAGGGGGATAATGAGCAGTTCTTC.

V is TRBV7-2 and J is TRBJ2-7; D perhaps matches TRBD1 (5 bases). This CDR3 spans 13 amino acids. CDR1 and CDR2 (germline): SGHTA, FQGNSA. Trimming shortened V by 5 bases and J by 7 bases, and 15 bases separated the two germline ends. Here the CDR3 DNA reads TGTGCCAGCAGCCGCCGCAGGGAATTGGAGCAGTACTTC. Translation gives CASSRRRELEQYF.

The CDR3 DNA reads as TGCGCCAGCAGCTCTGGCCCCCCGGAGGCCCAGTACTTC. Encoded protein: CASSSGPPEAQYF. The chain employs TRBV5-1 and TRBJ2-5, with TRBD2 as a possible D gene (5 bases). The germline V gene encodes CDR1 SGHRS and CDR2 YFSETQ. The germline V and J ends were trimmed by 3 bases and 9 bases, with 15 bases remaining between them. This CDR3 region has 13 residues.

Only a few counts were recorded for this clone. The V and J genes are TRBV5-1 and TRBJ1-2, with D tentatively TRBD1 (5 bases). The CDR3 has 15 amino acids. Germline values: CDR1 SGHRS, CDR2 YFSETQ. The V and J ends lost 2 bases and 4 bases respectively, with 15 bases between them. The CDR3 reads CASSLGQAEAYGYTF. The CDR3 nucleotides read TGCGCCAGCAGCTTAGGACAAGCCGAGGCCTATGGCTACACCTTC. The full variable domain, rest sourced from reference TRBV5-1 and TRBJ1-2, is KAGVTQTPRYLIKTRGQQVTLSCSPISGHRSVSWYQQTPGQGLQFLFEYFSETQRNKGNFPGRFSGRQFSNSRSEMNVSTLELGDSALYLCASSLGQAEAYGYTFGSGTRLTVV.

CDR3 nucleotide sequence: TGCAGTGCTAGTAAACAGGGTCGGGAGCAGTTCTTC. Translating gives CSASKQGREQFF. The chain combines TRBV20-1 with TRBJ2-1, with a weak D call TRBD1 (6 bases). Per germline, CDR1 DFQATT and CDR2 SNEGSKA (reference sequence). This CDR3 is built from 12 residues. The V gene lost 3 bases and the J gene lost 10 bases, with 13 bases spanning the gap.

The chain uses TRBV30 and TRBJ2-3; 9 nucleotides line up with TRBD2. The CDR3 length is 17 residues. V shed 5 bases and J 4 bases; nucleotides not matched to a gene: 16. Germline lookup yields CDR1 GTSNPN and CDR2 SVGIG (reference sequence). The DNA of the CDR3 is TGTGCCTGGGGGAGAGGGAGGACTAGCGATTCCCCAGATACGCAGTATTTT. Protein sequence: CAWGRGRTSDSPDTQYF.

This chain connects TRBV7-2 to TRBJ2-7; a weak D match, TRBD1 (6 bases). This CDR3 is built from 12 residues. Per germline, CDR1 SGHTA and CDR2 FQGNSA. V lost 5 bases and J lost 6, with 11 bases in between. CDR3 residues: CASSTGLGEQYF. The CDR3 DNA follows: TGTGCCAGCAGCACAGGGTTGGGCGAGCAGTACTTC.

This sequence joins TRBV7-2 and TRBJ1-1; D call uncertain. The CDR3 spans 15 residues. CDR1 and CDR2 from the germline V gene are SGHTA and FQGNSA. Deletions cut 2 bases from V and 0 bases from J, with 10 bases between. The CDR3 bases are TGTGCCAGCAGCTTAAGCGGACCAATGAACACTGAAGCTTTCTTT. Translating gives CASSLSGPMNTEAFF. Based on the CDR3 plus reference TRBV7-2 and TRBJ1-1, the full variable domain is GAGVSQSPSNKVTEKGKDVELRCDPISGHTALYWYRQSLGQGLEFLIYFQGNSAPDKSGLPSDRFSAERTGGSVSTLTIQRTQQEDSAVYLCASSLSGPMNTEAFFGQGTRLTVV.

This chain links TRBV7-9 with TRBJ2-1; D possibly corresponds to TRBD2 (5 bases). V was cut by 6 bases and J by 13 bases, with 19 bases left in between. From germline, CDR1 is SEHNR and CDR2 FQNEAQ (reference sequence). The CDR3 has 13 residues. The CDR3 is CASRSQPGDPQFF. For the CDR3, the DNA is TGTGCCAGCAGATCCCAACCCGGGGATCCCCAGTTCTTC.

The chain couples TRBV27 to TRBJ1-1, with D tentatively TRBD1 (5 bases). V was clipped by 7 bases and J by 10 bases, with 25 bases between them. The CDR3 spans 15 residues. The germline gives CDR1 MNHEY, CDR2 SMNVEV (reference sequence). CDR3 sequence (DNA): TGTGCCAGCACCCCTTGGGGTAGGGGCGGGGCGGGAGCTTTCTTT. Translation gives CASTPWGRGGAGAFF.

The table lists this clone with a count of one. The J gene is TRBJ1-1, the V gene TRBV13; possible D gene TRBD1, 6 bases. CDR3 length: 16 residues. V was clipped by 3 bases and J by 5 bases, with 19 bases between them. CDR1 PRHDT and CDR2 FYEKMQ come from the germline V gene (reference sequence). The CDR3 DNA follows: TGTGCCAGCAGCTTGAAGACCGCAGGGGCGAAGACTGAAGCTTTCTTT. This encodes CASSLKTAGAKTEAFF.